This T cell receptor (beta chain) was sequenced for a study of siplizumab effects on memory and regulatory T cells. The protocol was immunoSEQ multiplex PCR, while the TCRdb copy is restricted to in-frame clones and leaves out a portion. The data hold around 77,000 clones, with about 90% observed a single time. Broader study findings: The mapping of alloreactive clones to unstimulated subsets covered only a minor fraction of them. Mappable alloreactive CD4+ clones averaged approximately 67% Treg-derived with siplizumab versus about 27% in controls. Unstimulated naive T cells seemed to show more diversity than memory cells did, and they also seemed to be among the major contributors to the alloresponse. Naive or memory phenotype was unassignable for roughly 75-95% of proliferating CD4+ or CD8+ clones.

A word on this clone: Its antigen is still unknown.

The CDR3 runs to 10 residues. Germline assignment: CDR1 DFQATT and CDR2 SNEGSKA (reference sequence). Trimming stripped 0 bases from V and 6 bases from J, with 0 bases between. The sequence was obtained from a human donor in good health. The chain has TRBV20-1 and TRBJ2-1; D unclear. Sequencing input: CD8+ T cells sorted from blood. CDR3 region: CSARDNEQFF. CDR3 nucleotides: TGCAGTGCTAGAGACAATGAGCAGTTCTTC.